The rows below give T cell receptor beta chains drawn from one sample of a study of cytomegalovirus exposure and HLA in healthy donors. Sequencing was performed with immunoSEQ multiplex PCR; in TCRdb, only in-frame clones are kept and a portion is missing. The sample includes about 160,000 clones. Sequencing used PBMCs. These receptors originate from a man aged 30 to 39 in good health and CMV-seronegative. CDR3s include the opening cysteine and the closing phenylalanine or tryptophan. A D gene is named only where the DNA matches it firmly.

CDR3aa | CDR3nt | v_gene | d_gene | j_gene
CASSGQGYEFTEAFF | TGCGCCAGCTCTGGACAGGGCTATGAGTTCACTGAAGCTTTCTTT | TRBV5-1 | TRBD1 | TRBJ1-1
CASSEGGETGYTF | TGTGCCAGCAGCGAAGGGGGGGAGACTGGCTACACCTTC | TRBV6-1 | . | TRBJ1-2
CASSWGNRGNTDTQYF | TGCGCCAGCAGCTGGGGAAACAGGGGGAACACAGATACGCAGTATTTT | TRBV5-1 | TRBD1 | TRBJ2-3
CSVTAGYEQYF | TGCAGTGTTACTGCGGGTTACGAGCAGTACTTC | TRBV29-1 | . | TRBJ2-7
CASRGSGGYGANVLTF | TGTGCCAGCAGGGGTTCAGGGGGCTATGGGGCCAACGTCCTGACTTTC | TRBV2 | TRBD1 | TRBJ2-6
CASFSTGSSYEQYF | TGTGCCAGCTTCTCGACAGGGAGCTCCTACGAGCAGTACTTC | TRBV2 | TRBD1 | TRBJ2-7
CAGGQAPSTDTQYF | TGTGCCGGTGGACAGGCACCTAGCACAGATACGCAGTATTTT | TRBV6-1 | TRBD1 | TRBJ2-3
CASSLRVGGSSYNEQFF | TGTGCCAGCAGCTTAAGGGTGGGGGGGAGCTCCTACAATGAGCAGTTCTTC | TRBV11-2 | TRBD2 | TRBJ2-1
CASKPRGTGAMPVYF | TGCGCCAGCAAACCTCGAGGGACAGGGGCTATGCCTGTGTACTTC | TRBV23-1 | TRBD1 | TRBJ2-4
CASSQGTGSYNEQFF | TGTGCCAGCAGCCAAGGAACTGGCTCCTACAATGAGCAGTTCTTC | TRBV4-2 | . | TRBJ2-1
CASSERTSGRYEQYF | TGCGCCAGCAGCGAACGGACTAGCGGGCGCTACGAGCAGTACTTC | TRBV10-1 | TRBD2 | TRBJ2-7
CASSVDYGSEKTQYF | TGTGCCAGCAGCGTAGACTACGGGAGTGAGAAGACCCAGTACTTC | TRBV9 | . | TRBJ2-5
CASSSQQGLENEKLFF | TGTGCCAGCAGCTCCCAGCAGGGACTGGAAAATGAAAAATTGTTTTTT | TRBV7-8 | . | TRBJ1-4
CATRGGQLMNTEAFF | TGTGCCACCAGGGGGGGACAGCTAATGAACACTGAAGCTTTCTTT | TRBV15 | TRBD1 | TRBJ1-1
CASSLTGGRNTGELFF | TGCGCCAGCAGCTTGACAGGGGGTCGGAACACCGGGGAGCTGTTTTTT | TRBV5-1 | TRBD1 | TRBJ2-2
CASSEAFQGADQETQYF | TGTGCCAGCAGTGAAGCGTTCCAGGGGGCGGACCAAGAGACCCAGTACTTC | TRBV6-1 | TRBD1 | TRBJ2-5
CASSPTDWSEQFF | TGTGCCAGCAGCCCCACCGATTGGAGTGAGCAGTTCTTC | TRBV7-7 | . | TRBJ2-1
CASSLNGRSDTQYF | TGTGCCAGCAGCTTAAACGGGAGGTCGGATACGCAGTATTTT | TRBV7-3 | TRBD2 | TRBJ2-3
CASTTGEVTDTQYF | TGTGCCAGCACAACGGGAGAGGTAACAGATACGCAGTATTTT | TRBV6-1 | . | TRBJ2-3
CASSLYTSGRAGNIQYF | TGCGCCAGCAGCTTGTATACTAGCGGGAGGGCCGGAAACATTCAGTACTTC | TRBV5-1 | TRBD2 | TRBJ2-4
CSVDQAERRSEGTGELFF | TGCAGCGTTGACCAAGCGGAGAGACGCAGCGAGGGCACCGGGGAGCTGTTTTTT | TRBV29-1 | . | TRBJ2-2
CASSVEGGVSGRAGYEQYF | TGTGCCAGCAGTGTCGAAGGGGGAGTTAGCGGGAGGGCCGGGTACGAGCAGTACTTC | TRBV6-1 | TRBD2 | TRBJ2-7
CASSESVQGKGYTF | TGCGCCAGCAGTGAGTCCGTCCAGGGTAAAGGCTACACCTTC | TRBV10-2 | . | TRBJ1-2
CAISEHRAAGEPQHF | TGTGCCATCAGTGAGCACAGGGCGGCCGGGGAGCCCCAGCATTTT | TRBV10-3 | . | TRBJ1-5
CASAPSGRYEQYF | TGTGCCAGTGCACCTAGCGGGAGATACGAGCAGTACTTC | TRBV25-1 | TRBD2 | TRBJ2-7
CASSLGTVLNTEAFF | TGCGCCAGCAGCTTGGGGACAGTCCTGAACACTGAAGCTTTCTTT | TRBV5-1 | . | TRBJ1-1
CASSERRVSNTGELFF | TGTGCCAGCAGTGAACGCAGGGTCTCGAACACCGGGGAGCTGTTTTTT | TRBV2 | . | TRBJ2-2
CASSIGTSGRRYEQYF | TGCGCCAGCAGCATCGGGACTAGCGGGAGACGATACGAGCAGTACTTC | TRBV5-1 | TRBD2 | TRBJ2-7
CASRDRQGHQPQHF | TGTGCCAGCAGGGATAGACAGGGCCATCAGCCCCAGCATTTT | TRBV2 | TRBD1 | TRBJ1-5
CASRNKQEVRGWRNQPQHF | TGTGCAAGTCGCAATAAACAGGAAGTAAGGGGTTGGCGCAATCAGCCCCAGCATTTT | TRBV12-2 | . | TRBJ1-5
CASSIMAAMNTEAFF | TGTGCCAGTAGTATTATGGCGGCTATGAACACTGAAGCTTTCTTT | TRBV19 | . | TRBJ1-1
CASRRTGGLAGNTIYF | TGTGCCAGTAGGAGGACAGGGGGTTTGGCTGGAAACACCATATATTTT | TRBV19 | TRBD1 | TRBJ1-3
CASSLQVNTEAFF | TGTGCCAGCAGCTTACAGGTGAACACTGAAGCTTTCTTT | TRBV11-2 | . | TRBJ1-1
CAIRPLAGGSEQFF | TGTGCCATCAGACCACTAGCGGGAGGGAGTGAGCAGTTCTTC | TRBV10-3 | TRBD2 | TRBJ2-1
CASSEVVGNSPLHF | TGTGCCAGCAGTGAAGTGGTCGGTAATTCACCCCTCCACTTT | TRBV6-1 | . | TRBJ1-6
CASTWGQSYGYTF | TGTGCCAGCACATGGGGACAGTCCTATGGCTACACCTTC | TRBV4-2 | TRBD1 | TRBJ1-2
CASSLASGSNEQFF | TGTGCCAGCAGCTTGGCAAGCGGAAGCAATGAGCAGTTCTTC | TRBV5-5 | . | TRBJ2-1
CASSLGAGGGEKLFF | TGCGCCAGCAGCTTGGGGGCAGGGGGCGGTGAAAAACTGTTTTTT | TRBV5-1 | TRBD1 | TRBJ1-4
CATSRDFFSGRSYNEQFF | TGTGCCACCAGCAGAGATTTTTTTAGCGGGAGGTCCTACAATGAGCAGTTCTTC | TRBV15 | TRBD2 | TRBJ2-1
CASRPGGEGVYEQYF | TGTGCCAGCAGACCGGGGGGGGAAGGTGTCTACGAGCAGTACTTC | TRBV6-6 | TRBD2 | TRBJ2-7
CATSSDRAYYGYTF | TGTGCCACCAGCAGCGACAGGGCTTACTATGGCTACACCTTC | TRBV15 | TRBD1 | TRBJ1-2
CASSGRSTGQGRWYEQYF | TGTGCCAGTAGCGGACGATCGACCGGACAGGGTCGTTGGTACGAGCAGTACTTC | TRBV19 | TRBD1 | TRBJ2-7
CASSLTGGNQPQHF | TGTGCCAGCAGCTTAACAGGGGGCAATCAGCCCCAGCATTTT | TRBV7-9 | TRBD1 | TRBJ1-5
CASSRDVGGQSYEQYF | TGCGCCAGCAGCCGGGATGTGGGGGGACAGTCCTACGAGCAGTACTTC | TRBV5-1 | . | TRBJ2-7
CASRSTGTSAEQFF | TGTGCCAGCAGATCTACCGGGACTAGCGCTGAGCAGTTCTTC | TRBV7-2 | TRBD2 | TRBJ2-1
CASSQGARSGRASTDTQYF | TGCGCCAGCAGCCAAGGGGCTCGAAGCGGGAGGGCTAGCACAGATACGCAGTATTTT | TRBV4-1 | TRBD2 | TRBJ2-3
CASKARHTDTQYF | TGTGCCAGCAAGGCGAGACACACAGATACGCAGTATTTT | TRBV5-4 | . | TRBJ2-3